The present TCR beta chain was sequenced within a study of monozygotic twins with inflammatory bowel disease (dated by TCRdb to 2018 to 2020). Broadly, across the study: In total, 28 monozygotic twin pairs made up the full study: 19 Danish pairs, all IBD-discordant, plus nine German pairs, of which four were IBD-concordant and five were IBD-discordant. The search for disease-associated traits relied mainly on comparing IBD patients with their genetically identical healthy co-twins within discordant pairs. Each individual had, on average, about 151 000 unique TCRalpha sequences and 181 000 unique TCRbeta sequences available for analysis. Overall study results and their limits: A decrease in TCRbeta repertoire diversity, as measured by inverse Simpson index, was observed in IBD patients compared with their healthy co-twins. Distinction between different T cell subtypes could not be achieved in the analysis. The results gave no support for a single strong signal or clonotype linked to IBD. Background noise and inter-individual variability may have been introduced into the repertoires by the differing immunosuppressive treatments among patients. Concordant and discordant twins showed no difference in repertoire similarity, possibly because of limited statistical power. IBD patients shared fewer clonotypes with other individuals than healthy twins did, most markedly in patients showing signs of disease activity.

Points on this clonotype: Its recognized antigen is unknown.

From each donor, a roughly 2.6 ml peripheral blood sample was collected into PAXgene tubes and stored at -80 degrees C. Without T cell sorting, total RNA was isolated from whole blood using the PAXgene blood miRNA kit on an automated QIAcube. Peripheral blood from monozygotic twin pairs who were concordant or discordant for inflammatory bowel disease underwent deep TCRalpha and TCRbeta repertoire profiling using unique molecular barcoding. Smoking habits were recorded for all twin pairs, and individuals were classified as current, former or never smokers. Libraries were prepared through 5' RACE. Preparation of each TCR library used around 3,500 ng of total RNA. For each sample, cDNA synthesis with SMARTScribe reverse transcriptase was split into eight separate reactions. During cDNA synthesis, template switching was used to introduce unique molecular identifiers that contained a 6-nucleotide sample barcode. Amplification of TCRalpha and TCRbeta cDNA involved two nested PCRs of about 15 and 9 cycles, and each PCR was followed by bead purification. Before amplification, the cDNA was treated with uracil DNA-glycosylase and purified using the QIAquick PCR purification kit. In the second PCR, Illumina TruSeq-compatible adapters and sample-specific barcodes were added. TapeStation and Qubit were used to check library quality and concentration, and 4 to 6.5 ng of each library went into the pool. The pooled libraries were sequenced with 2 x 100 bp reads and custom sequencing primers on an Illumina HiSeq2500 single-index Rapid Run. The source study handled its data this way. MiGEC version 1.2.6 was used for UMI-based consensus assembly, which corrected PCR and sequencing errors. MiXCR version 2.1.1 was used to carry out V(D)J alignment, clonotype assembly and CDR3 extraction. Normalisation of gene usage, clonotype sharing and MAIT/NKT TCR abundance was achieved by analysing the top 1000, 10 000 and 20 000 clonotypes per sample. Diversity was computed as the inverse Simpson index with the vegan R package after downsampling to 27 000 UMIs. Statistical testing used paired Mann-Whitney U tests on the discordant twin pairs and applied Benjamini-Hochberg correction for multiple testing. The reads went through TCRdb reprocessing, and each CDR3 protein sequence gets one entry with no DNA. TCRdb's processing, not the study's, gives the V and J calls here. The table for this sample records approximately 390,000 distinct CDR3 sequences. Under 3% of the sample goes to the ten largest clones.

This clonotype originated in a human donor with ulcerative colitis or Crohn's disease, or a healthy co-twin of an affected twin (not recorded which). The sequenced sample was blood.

The CDR3 protein: CASSYSGDEQFF. The V and J genes are TRBV6-5 and TRBJ2-1; TCRdb outputs TRBD1, but without DNA this stays unchecked. Inclusive of the bounding cysteine and phenylalanine, the CDR3 is 12 residues long. No DNA has been recorded. CDR1 is given as MNHEY and CDR2 as SVGAGI, both from the germline V gene.